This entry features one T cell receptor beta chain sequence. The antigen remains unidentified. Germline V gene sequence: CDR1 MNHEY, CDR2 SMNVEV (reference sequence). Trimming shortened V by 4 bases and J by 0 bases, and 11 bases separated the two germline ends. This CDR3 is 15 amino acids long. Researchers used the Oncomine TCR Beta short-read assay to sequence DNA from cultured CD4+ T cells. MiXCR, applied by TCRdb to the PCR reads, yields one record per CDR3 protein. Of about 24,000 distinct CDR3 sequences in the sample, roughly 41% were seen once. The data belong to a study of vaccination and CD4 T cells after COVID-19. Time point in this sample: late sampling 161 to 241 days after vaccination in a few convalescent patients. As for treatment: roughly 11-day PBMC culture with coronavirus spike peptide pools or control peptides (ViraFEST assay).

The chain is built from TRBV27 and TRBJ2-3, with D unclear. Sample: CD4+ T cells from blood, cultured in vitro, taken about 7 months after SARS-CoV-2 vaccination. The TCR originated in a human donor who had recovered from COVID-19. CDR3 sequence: CASSSTIVSTDTQYF. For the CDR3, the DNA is TGTGCCAGCAGTTCGACGATTGTCAGCACAGATACGCAGTATTTT.